This record covers a single TCR beta chain. This sample was taken from a study of blood T cell repertoires in COVID-19. For the study at large: Sites in the United States, Italy and Spain provided acute and convalescent COVID-19 samples. From T cells, B-cell-depleted T cells, or PBMCs came the material, which was cDNA or gDNA.

In the authors' methods: Counts of nucleated cells, estimated from reference gene primer amplification, were obtained. The table came from immunoSEQ multiplex PCR; TCRdb's copy has only in-frame clones and leaves some out. V and J calls and clone size follow that table, whereas D and trimming were derived from the DNA. The profile shows 150,000 to 200,000 clones, approximately 88% of them singletons. This CDR3 has 15 amino acids. Germline assignment: CDR1 MDHEN and CDR2 SYDVKM. After removal of 4 bases from V and 4 bases from J, the junction contained 5 bases not matched to a gene. The source is a human donor in a cohort sampled during active COVID-19. Sequencing used peripheral blood. This chain joins TRBV28 and TRBJ2-5; TRBD2 matches 11 bases. Here the CDR3 reads CASSSLAGGGETQYF. For the CDR3, the DNA is TGTGCCAGCAGTTCCCTAGCGGGGGGTGGAGAGACCCAGTACTTC. Looking up the rest from reference TRBV28 and TRBJ2-5 gives the full variable domain: DVKVTQSSRYLVKRTGEKVFLECVQDMDHENMFWYRQDPGLGLRLIYFSYDVKMKEKGDIPEGYSVSREKKERFSLILESASTNQTSMYLCASSSLAGGGETQYFGPGTRLLVL.